A single sample is the source of the 5 T cell receptor beta chains below, sequenced in a study of blood T cell repertoires in COVID-19. The protocol was immunoSEQ multiplex PCR, while the TCRdb copy is restricted to in-frame clones and leaves out a portion. The table includes a few hundred thousand clones, approximately 88% detected once. Material for sequencing was PBMCs or T cells enriched from blood (not recorded which). These receptors were taken from a middle-aged woman with acute COVID-19.

The rearrangement joins TRBV19 to TRBJ2-3, with 13 bases identical to TRBD2. The CDR3 sequence is 15 residues long. Germline loops: CDR1 LNHDA, CDR2 SQIVND (reference sequence). V lost 7 bases to trimming and J lost 3 bases; unmatched junction nucleotides: 4. CDR3 residues: CASTGGLAGTDTQYF. CDR3 DNA sequence: TGTGCCAGTACGGGGGGACTAGCGGGGACAGATACGCAGTATTTT. Looking up the rest from reference TRBV19 and TRBJ2-3 gives the full variable domain: DGGITQSPKYLFRKEGQNVTLSCEQNLNHDAMYWYRQDPGQGLRLIYYSQIVNDFQKGDIAEGYSVSREKKESFPLTVTSAQKNPTAFYLCASTGGLAGTDTQYFGPGTRLTVL.

This chain links TRBV27 with TRBJ2-2; D is possibly TRBD1 (5 bases). Trimming took 2 bases from V and 6 from J, leaving 19 bases between them. This CDR3 has 17 amino acids. Germline lookup yields CDR1 MNHEY and CDR2 SMNVEV (reference sequence). This CDR3 reads CASSLSAWGIFSGELFF. CDR3 bases: TGTGCCAGCAGTTTAAGTGCGTGGGGCATATTTTCCGGGGAGCTGTTTTTT.

V usage is TRBV27 and J usage is TRBJ1-3, with unresolved D. V lost 5 bases, J lost 4 bases, and 15 bases lay in between. Germline assignment: CDR1 MNHEY and CDR2 SMNVEV (reference sequence). CDR3 length: 15 amino acids. CDR3 residues: CASSPRREAGNTIYF. The CDR3 DNA sequence: TGTGCCAGCAGTCCGCGCAGAGAGGCCGGAAACACCATATATTTT.

The chain employs TRBV4-2 and TRBJ2-2; no firm D call. The germline V gene has CDR1 LGHNA and CDR2 YNFKEQ. This CDR3 is built from 15 residues. The germline V and J ends were trimmed by 4 bases and 5 bases, with 14 bases remaining between them. CDR3 loop: CASSPTLVDTGELFF. The CDR3 region has the DNA TGTGCCAGCAGCCCCACCCTAGTTGATACCGGGGAGCTGTTTTTT.

The chain carries TRBV21-1 and TRBJ1-2. TRBV21-1 is described as a pseudogene. This CDR3 contains 12 residues. CDR3 sequence (DNA): TGTGCCAGCAGCAAAGTGGAGGGTGGCTACACCTTC. Protein: CASSKVEGGYTF.